Listed below are T cell receptor beta chains from one sample, sequenced in a study of immune heterogeneity within non-small cell lung tumors. TCRdb used MiXCR to reprocess the multiplex PCR reads, holding one entry per CDR3 protein. Here the sample spans thousands of distinct CDR3 sequences, around 26% being singletons. Source material: lung tumor tissue. The receptors shown here come from a man in his 60s with non-small cell lung cancer. The CDR3 runs from the conserved cysteine through the conserved F or W. Each record gives: V gene, clone size, D gene, J gene, CDR3 protein, CDR3 DNA. The D gene is left open where the match is weak. Clone size is not always given. Where it is, it says once, few, many or a class for expanded clones.

V: TRBV28; size: medium-sized; D: TRBD1; J: TRBJ1-5; CDR3: CASGTGMFTNQPQHF; DNA: TGTGCCAGTGGGACAGGGATGTTTACCAATCAGCCCCAGCATTTT
V: TRBV12-3/TRBV12-4; size: .; D: .; J: TRBJ2-7; CDR3: CASSRQGYEQYF; DNA: TGTGCCAGCAGCCGCCAGGGTTACGAGCAGTACTTC
V: TRBV6-1; size: medium-sized; D: TRBD1; J: TRBJ1-2; CDR3: CASRLGQQIYGYTF; DNA: TGTGCCAGCCGACTGGGACAGCAAATCTATGGCTACACCTTC
V: TRBV28; size: .; D: .; J: TRBJ1-2; CDR3: CASSFGQPVYTF; DNA: TGTGCCAGCAGTTTTGGACAGCCCGTTTATACCTTC
V: TRBV11-1; size: few; D: TRBD1; J: TRBJ1-2; CDR3: CAGQGYGYTF; DNA: TGTGCCGGACAGGGGTATGGCTACACCTTC
V: TRBV20-1; size: .; D: TRBD2; J: TRBJ2-3; CDR3: CSAGGLAAQYF; DNA: TGCAGTGCCGGGGGACTAGCAGCGCAGTATTTT
V: TRBV20-1; size: medium-sized; D: .; J: TRBJ2-7; CDR3: CSARESGTPEQYF; DNA: TGCAGTGCTAGAGAGTCCGGGACACCCGAGCAGTACTTC
V: TRBV30; size: few; D: .; J: TRBJ2-5; CDR3: CAWSVGAGTQYF; DNA: TGTGCCTGGAGTGTAGGGGCGGGGACCCAGTACTTC
V: TRBV11-2; size: .; D: .; J: TRBJ1-6; CDR3: CASSLQSGSYNSPLHF; DNA: TGTGCCAGCAGCCTTCAATCGGGGTCCTATAATTCACCCCTCCACTTT
V: TRBV27; size: .; D: TRBD2; J: TRBJ2-2; CDR3: CASSILAGVDTGELFF; DNA: TGTGCCAGCAGTATACTAGCGGGAGTCGACACCGGGGAGCTGTTTTTT
V: TRBV14; size: medium-sized; D: .; J: TRBJ1-5; CDR3: CASSQDTRFTLSQPQHF; DNA: TGTGCCAGCAGCCAAGATACTCGGTTCACCCTCTCTCAGCCCCAGCATTTT
V: TRBV19; size: .; D: .; J: TRBJ1-2; CDR3: CASNPRGNYSYTF; DNA: TGTGCCAGTAATCCCCGGGGAAACTATAGCTACACCTTC
V: TRBV28; size: .; D: .; J: TRBJ2-7; CDR3: CASSFLDTDYEQYF; DNA: TGTGCCAGCAGTTTTTTGGACACGGACTACGAGCAGTACTTC